This paragraph covers one T cell receptor beta chain sequence. Its cognate antigen has yet to be identified. Base qualities are not at hand, and no much larger clone is one base apart. This specimen belongs to a study of T cells in Graves' hyperthyroidism and ophthalmopathy (dated by TCRdb to the late 2010s). In the study overall: Peripheral blood samples were taken at the time of initial diagnosis, prior to any treatment. Once sampling was done, hyperthyroidism patients were given methimazole at a starting dose of 30 mg daily, whereas ophthalmopathy patients were given high-dose intravenous methylprednisolone. In about six Graves' hyperthyroidism patients, the study also compared T-cell repertoires from thyroid tissue with T-cell repertoires from blood. According to the paper, TCR Vbeta CDR3 sequencing was carried out on some 140 peripheral blood samples, which came from fewer than 50 ophthalmopathy, around 74 hyperthyroidism and about 17 progressor patients. To identify distinguishing TCR V-J signatures, a discovery cohort of 100 or so patients was used, comprising 40 to 45 with Graves' ophthalmopathy and roughly 60 with stable Graves' hyperthyroidism. Prospective prediction of ophthalmopathy was tested in an independent validation cohort consisting of roughly 19 hyperthyroidism patients and about 17 patients who later progressed to ophthalmopathy. The 95 to 100 discovery patients were randomly divided into training and test sets at a 7:3 ratio.

The TCR beta CDR3 regions were amplified from RNA transcripts. For the first round of RT-PCR on the TCR CDR3, the HTBI primer set was used together with the Qiagen OneStep RT-PCR kit. A second multiplex PCR round built the libraries, followed by size selection and purification. Paired-end sequencing of the libraries was performed with 100 bp reads on an Illumina HiSeq2000. The source study handled its data this way. SOAPnuke was used to process the raw data, with reads discarded if the reads contained adapters or uncalled bases, had a mean Phred below 15, or lacked an exact constant-primer or identifier match. High-quality paired reads were merged with COPE v1.2.5, and unique nucleotide sequences were defined as clonotypes. MiTCR v1.1 was used to align the clonotypes against IMGT TRBV, TRBD and TRBJ reference segments. The analysis included only V-J combinations with a frequency above 0.0001, which together covered over 98% of the repertoires. A TCS score was defined as the ratio between F50 (clonal expansion) and ExV (chaos), using BLOSUM62-based TCRdist between CDR3 peptides within each V-J. Welch's t-statistics and random forest reduced 450 to 600 V-J features to roughly 13, which were used in a naive Bayes classifier (R e1071). Through fastp at Q25 and MiXCR, TCRdb rebuilt clones from the public reads, retaining in-frame beta chains. CDR3 protein duplicates are merged, each entry listing the most common genes and DNA. The V and J calls come from TCRdb's annotation, not from the publication. The sample data list some 560,000 distinct CDR3 sequences, and more than 15% of these were observed just once. Of the sample, around 6.6% is held by the ten largest clones.

Here is what the overall study found, with its caveats: In cross-validation, a model built on a 13 V-J signature told ophthalmopathy apart from stable hyperthyroidism with less than 90% sensitivity and about 81% specificity, and in testing the same model reached 80%/75%. Blood samples also contained most of the expanded thyroid clonotypes (frequency above 0.001), which suggests that blood repertoires may reflect thyroid immune responses. During validation, the model predicted progression to ophthalmopathy a median of about 6.5 months ahead of onset, with approximately 70% sensitivity and roughly 75% specificity. No statistical method was used to fix the sample size in advance, and group allocation was not hidden from the investigators.

Graves' hyperthyroidism was defined as stable when no progression to ophthalmopathy occurred over 18 months of follow-up. Hyperthyroidism patients were aged 18 to 65 years and newly diagnosed, with disease duration of less than 2 months. The study excluded patients with uncontrolled infections, other autoimmune diseases, pregnancy or lactation. Diagnoses relied on clinical symptoms, serum thyroxine and TRAb, thyroid ultrasound and orbital computed tomography. PBMCs were separated from under 12 ml of fresh peripheral blood using Ficoll-Paque density gradient centrifugation. Trizol reagent was used to extract total RNA, and RNA quality was then checked on an Agilent 2100 Bioanalyzer. The junction shows trimming of 7 bases on V and 1 base on J, plus 17 bases between the germline ends. Measured from the cysteine to the phenylalanine, the CDR3 is 15 residues long. The sequence is cut down to CDR3 DNA, 45 bases in frame from base 1. As encoded in the germline V gene, CDR1 is SGHRS while CDR2 is YFSETQ.

This chain is built from TRBV5-1 and TRBJ2-5; the D gene could be TRBD1 or TRBD2, each one agreeing over 5 bases. The TCR was taken from a young woman with Graves' hyperthyroidism. Material for sequencing was blood. The CDR3 here reads CASANGGFSQETQYF. Here is the DNA: TGCGCCAGCGCGAATGGGGGTTTTAGCCAAGAGACCCAGTACTTC.